Described below is a single TCR beta chain sequence and its context. The antigen remains undetermined. This CDR3 is built from 14 residues. V shed 6 bases and J 3 bases; nucleotides not matched to a gene: 7. Germline V gives CDR1 DFQATT, CDR2 SNEGSKA (reference sequence). This specimen belongs to a study of post-analysis software for immune sequencing data. The study's findings and limits: Strong co-clustering by F measure linked samples that shared a preparation batch. Those with multiple sclerosis, the patient group, showed significantly lower normalized Chao1 diversity than controls. Four to six TRBV segments, including TRBV5-6, TRBV5-1 and TRBV20-1, were more frequent in patients than controls.

The TCR beta cDNA libraries carried unique molecular identifiers. Starting from about 0.94 to 9.7 million T cells, the study yielded approximately 500,000 cDNA molecules. Each CDR3 protein is one row after TCRdb ran MiXCR on the PCR reads. The sample includes 750,000 to 950,000 distinct CDR3 sequences, 53% of them seen just once. This sequence was found in a girl aged 10 to 17 with multiple sclerosis. The sequenced material came from blood. The genes are TRBV20-1 and TRBJ2-5, with 10 nucleotides matching TRBD2. CDR3 in amino acids: CSAHSGGPKETQYF. DNA of the CDR3: TGCAGTGCCCATAGCGGGGGGCCCAAAGAGACCCAGTACTTC.